The rows below give T cell receptor beta chains drawn from one sample of a study of shared clonotypes between healthy human individuals. Only in-frame clones appear in the TCRdb table, and some are missing; sequencing was by immunoSEQ multiplex PCR. This sample has over 850,000 clones; 75% to 80% occur once, and the top ten carry 0.55% to 0.7%. Specimen: memory CD4+ T cells from PBMCs. The receptors stem from a man aged 18 to 29 in good health. Some clones in this sample may be carry-over from other donors' samples. Both conserved end residues are part of each CDR3. A D gene is named only where the DNA matches it firmly. Clone size, where shown, is once, few, many, or a class for clones that have expanded.

j_call | cdr3_length | v_call | d_call | clone_size | cdr3_nt | cdr3_aa
TRBJ2-7 | 15 | TRBV9 | NA | NA | TGTGCCAGCAGCGTAGCGCCCGAGGGGAGCTACGAGCAGTACTTC | CASSVAPEGSYEQYF
TRBJ2-7 | 13 | TRBV5-1 | NA | NA | TGCGCCAGCAGCTTGAGGCAGGGTAGCGAGCAGTACTTC | CASSLRQGSEQYF
TRBJ2-1 | 15 | TRBV27 | TRBD2 | NA | TGTGCCAGCAGTCCAAGCGGGAGGGCCAGGGATGAGCAGTTCTTC | CASSPSGRARDEQFF
TRBJ2-7 | 15 | TRBV25-1 | TRBD2 | many | TGTGCCAGCAGTCCGAGTGGGCGGGAGGTCCACGAGCAGTACTTC | CASSPSGREVHEQYF
TRBJ1-2 | 14 | TRBV7-8 | NA | NA | TGTGCCAGCAGCTCCGCGGGACACCGCTATGGCTACACCTTC | CASSSAGHRYGYTF
TRBJ2-5 | 13 | TRBV6-5 | NA | NA | TGTGCCATTGGAGGGAGGAGAGGGGAGACCCAGTACTTC | CAIGGRRGETQYF
TRBJ1-3 | 15 | TRBV2 | NA | few | TGTGCCAGCAGTGCTGGTGTAGTAGCTGGAAACACCATATATTTT | CASSAGVVAGNTIYF
TRBJ2-5 | 15 | TRBV11-2 | NA | NA | TGTGCCAGCAGCTTAGGGTTAGTGGTACAAGAGACCCAGTACTTC | CASSLGLVVQETQYF
TRBJ2-7 | 13 | TRBV28 | TRBD1 | once | TGTGCCAGCAGTATGGACAGGGCCCCCGAGCAGTACTTC | CASSMDRAPEQYF
TRBJ1-1 | 13 | TRBV7-2 | NA | NA | TGTGCCAGCAGCTCGAGGGCCCTGTCTGAAGCTTTCTTT | CASSSRALSEAFF
TRBJ1-1 | 17 | TRBV4-1 | TRBD1 | NA | TGCGCCAGCAGCCAAGGTTGGATACAGGGGCTCGGGGCTGAAGCTTTCTTT | CASSQGWIQGLGAEAFF
TRBJ2-3 | 15 | TRBV2 | TRBD1 | NA | TGTGCCAGCAGTCTAGACAGGGGCAGTGGAGATACGCAGTATTTT | CASSLDRGSGDTQYF
TRBJ1-2 | 14 | TRBV6-6 | TRBD1 | NA | TGTGCCAGCAGCAGGGACAGCGCGAACTATGGCTACACCTTC | CASSRDSANYGYTF
TRBJ2-5 | 16 | TRBV7-2 | TRBD2 | NA | TGTGCCAGCAGCTTAACCCTAGCGGGAGGGATAGAGACCCAGTACTTC | CASSLTLAGGIETQYF
TRBJ1-5 | 14 | TRBV7-9 | TRBD1 | NA | TGTGCCAGCAGCTCTGCCCCAGGGGGGCAGCCCCAGCATTTT | CASSSAPGGQPQHF
TRBJ1-1 | 14 | TRBV7-9 | NA | NA | TGTGCCAGCAGCTTCAGCAGGTTGGAGGCTGAAGCTTTCTTT | CASSFSRLEAEAFF
TRBJ1-2 | 13 | TRBV2 | TRBD1 | NA | TGTGCCAGCAGTCGACAGGGTAACTATGGCTACACCTTC | CASSRQGNYGYTF
TRBJ1-2 | 16 | TRBV27 | NA | NA | TGTGCCAGCAGTCTTAATGAGGGGGTTCGAGAGGGTGGCTACACCTTC | CASSLNEGVREGGYTF
TRBJ1-5 | 14 | TRBV18 | TRBD1 | once | TGTGCCAGCTCACCCGCGACAGGGTTAGGGCCCCAGCATTTT | CASSPATGLGPQHF
TRBJ1-1 | 14 | TRBV6-1 | TRBD1 | NA | TGTGCCAGCAGTACCCGACAGGGTGGCACTGAAGCTTTCTTT | CASSTRQGGTEAFF
TRBJ2-5 | 13 | TRBV7-9 | TRBD1 | NA | TGTGCCAGCAGCTTCACAGGGGGAGAGACCCAGTACTTC | CASSFTGGETQYF
TRBJ1-2 | 13 | TRBV29-1 | NA | NA | TGCAGCGTCCGACGGTGGACGGATTATGGCTACACCTTC | CSVRRWTDYGYTF
TRBJ2-1 | 12 | TRBV6-6 | NA | NA | TGTGCCAGCGGTTCCCAACCTTATGAGCAGTTCTTC | CASGSQPYEQFF
TRBJ2-1 | 14 | TRBV10-3 | NA | NA | TGTGCCATCTCTTATTCTTCGGTATACAATGAGCAGTTCTTC | CAISYSSVYNEQFF
TRBJ2-2 | 16 | TRBV29-1 | TRBD1 | NA | TGCAGCGTTGCATCCGGGACAGGGGTGTTCGCCGGGGAGCTGTTTTTT | CSVASGTGVFAGELFF
TRBJ2-1 | 13 | TRBV28 | TRBD1 | once | TGTGCCAGCAGTTCCCGGGACAGCAATGAGCAGTTCTTC | CASSSRDSNEQFF
TRBJ1-4 | 13 | TRBV11-1 | NA | many | TGTGCCAGCAGCTTCGAGGGTGGTGAAAAACTGTTTTTT | CASSFEGGEKLFF
TRBJ2-7 | 13 | TRBV5-1 | NA | NA | TGCGCCAGCAGCTGGGGATTGACCTACGAGCAGTACTTC | CASSWGLTYEQYF
TRBJ2-7 | 15 | TRBV15 | NA | NA | TGTGCCACCAGCAGATCCCAAGGAAACCGGGTCAGGCAGTACTTC | CATSRSQGNRVRQYF
TRBJ1-1 | 12 | TRBV6-1 | NA | NA | TGTGCCAGCAGCCCAGAGGGGGAGGAAGCTTTCTTT | CASSPEGEEAFF
TRBJ2-1 | 14 | TRBV15 | NA | NA | TGTGCCACCAGCAGAGAGAGGCGGGCGGGTGAGCAGTTCTTC | CATSRERRAGEQFF
TRBJ1-1 | 15 | TRBV5-4 | TRBD1 | NA | TGTGCCAGCAGCCTGACGACAGGGGGCAACACTGAAGCTTTCTTT | CASSLTTGGNTEAFF
TRBJ2-5 | 11 | TRBV20-1 | NA | NA | TGCGGGCTAGAAACTAGAGAGACCCAGTACTTC | CGLETRETQYF
TRBJ2-1 | 17 | TRBV18 | TRBD2 | NA | TGTGCCAGCTCACCACCTCTAGCGGGAGACTCCTACAATGAGCAGTTCTTC | CASSPPLAGDSYNEQFF
TRBJ2-2 | 13 | TRBV15 | NA | NA | TGTGCCACCAGCAGAGATCCCCCCGGGGAGCTGTTTTTT | CATSRDPPGELFF
TRBJ1-3 | 15 | TRBV2 | NA | NA | TGTGCCAGCACCTTTAAGGTGGTCTCTGGAAACACCATATATTTT | CASTFKVVSGNTIYF
TRBJ1-1 | 14 | TRBV18 | NA | NA | TGTGCCAGCTCACTAGATAGGGTGAACACTGAAGCTTTCTTT | CASSLDRVNTEAFF
TRBJ2-7 | 14 | TRBV7-8 | NA | many | TGTGCCAGCAGCTTAGGTCGTGGTCCCCACGAGCAGTACTTC | CASSLGRGPHEQYF
TRBJ2-7 | 14 | TRBV28 | NA | NA | TGTGCAAGCAGGCCTGGGACGGCCACCTACGAGCAGTACTTC | CASRPGTATYEQYF
TRBJ1-5 | 18 | TRBV7-9 | TRBD1 | NA | TGTGCCAGCAGCTTCTCTCTTACAGGGGGCCGGGGCAATCAGCCCCAGCATTTT | CASSFSLTGGRGNQPQHF
TRBJ2-7 | 15 | TRBV5-1 | TRBD2 | NA | TGCGCCAGCAGTGCCCCTACAGCGGGAGATGCCGAGCAGTACTTC | CASSAPTAGDAEQYF